Shown below are 20 T cell receptor beta chains from a single sample sequenced in a study of blood T cell repertoires in COVID-19. The assay was immunoSEQ multiplex PCR, and TCRdb's table has in-frame clones only and misses some. The table shows 85,000 to 120,000 clones, with 85% to 90% occurring only once. Sequences were obtained from peripheral blood. The origin of the receptors is a man over 45 with active or convalescent COVID-19.

This chain links TRBV10-3 with TRBJ1-4, with TRBD1 identical over 9 bases. The germline V gene has CDR1 ENHRY and CDR2 SYGVKD. Trimming removed 0 bases from V and 7 bases from J; junction bases left unmatched: 15. The CDR3 has 19 amino acids. The DNA for the CDR3 is TGTGCCATCAGTGAGTCGATCGGACAGGGGATTGTTGTTGGTGAAAAACTGTTTTTT. Translated: CAISESIGQGIVVGEKLFF.

The chain combines TRBV10-3 with TRBJ1-3, with 8 bases identical to TRBD1. With V trimmed by 2 bases and J by 4 bases, 7 bases remained unmatched. Per the germline V gene, CDR1 is ENHRY and CDR2 is SYGVKD. CDR3 size: 16 residues. The CDR3 protein is CAISEQDRVSGNTIYF. CDR3 DNA sequence: TGTGCCATCAGTGAGCAGGACAGGGTCTCAGGAAACACCATATATTTT.

In this sample, this clone turned up once. The chain uses TRBV6-5 and TRBJ1-5; 7 nucleotides match TRBD1. Germline CDR1 and CDR2: MNHEY and SVGAGI. The CDR3 runs to 15 residues. The trim removed 5 bases at V and 5 bases at J, leaving 9 bases unmatched. CDR3 loop: CASSTTTGSDQPQHF. CDR3 in DNA: TGTGCCAGCAGTACCACGACAGGGTCGGATCAGCCCCAGCATTTT.

This clone has just one count. The V gene is TRBV7-2, the J gene TRBJ1-2; possibly TRBD1 for D (5 bases). The V gene's germline CDR1 is SGHTA and CDR2 FQGNSA. The length of the CDR3 is 16 residues. The V and J ends lost 5 bases and 3 bases respectively, with 19 bases between them. CDR3 sequence reads: CASSRRPDIGYYGYTF. CDR3 bases: TGTGCCAGCAGCCGCCGGCCGGACATAGGCTACTATGGCTACACCTTC.

The chain carries TRBV10-2 and TRBJ1-3; a possible D gene is TRBD1 (5 bases). V was trimmed by 8 bases and J by 4 bases, leaving 12 bases between them. The germline gives CDR1 WSHSY, CDR2 SAAADI. The CDR3 has 13 amino acids. For the CDR3, the DNA is TGCGCCAGCGGCGGGACGAAGGGAAACACCATATATTTT. It codes for CASGGTKGNTIYF.

This chain uses TRBV24-1 with TRBJ2-1, with 7 bases that match TRBD1. Germline V lookup: CDR1 KGHDR, CDR2 SFDVKD. The CDR3 has 15 residues. V lost 5 bases and J lost 0; bases outside the gene matches: 3. CDR3 protein: CATSGSGGSYNEQFF. CDR3 DNA sequence: TGTGCCACCAGTGGTTCAGGGGGCTCCTACAATGAGCAGTTCTTC.

This chain links TRBV5-4 with TRBJ1-1, with TRBD1 as a possible D gene (6 bases). This CDR3 has 16 amino acids. The germline V and J ends were trimmed by 1 base and 0 bases, with 13 bases remaining between them. The germline V gene encodes CDR1 SGHNT and CDR2 YYREEE (reference sequence). The CDR3 nucleotides read TGTGCCAGCAGCTTGTATCCTGACAGGATGAACACTGAAGCTTTCTTT. Residues: CASSLYPDRMNTEAFF.

The chain uses TRBV28 and TRBJ2-7; 9 bases match TRBD2. The CDR3 loop spans 14 amino acids. Unmatched junction bases numbered 4, after V lost 5 bases and J lost 2 bases. CDR1 and CDR2 from the germline V gene are MDHEN and SYDVKM. The CDR3 DNA follows: TGTGCCAGCAGTCAAAGCGGGGGGCCCTACGAGCAGTACTTC. This codes for CASSQSGGPYEQYF. The variable domain in full, completed from reference TRBV28 and TRBJ2-7, reads DVKVTQSSRYLVKRTGEKVFLECVQDMDHENMFWYRQDPGLGLRLIYFSYDVKMKEKGDIPEGYSVSREKKERFSLILESASTNQTSMYLCASSQSGGPYEQYFGPGTRLTVT.

This rearrangement joins TRBV2 to TRBJ1-2, with TRBD1 matching over 10 bases. Germline V gene lookup returns CDR1 SNHLY and CDR2 FYNNEI. The trim removed 6 bases at V and 7 bases at J, leaving 5 bases unmatched. CDR3 length: 13 residues. This CDR3 reads CASSEGQGSGYTF. In DNA, the CDR3 is TGTGCCAGCAGCGAGGGACAGGGGTCTGGCTACACCTTC.

The chain recombines TRBV5-1 with TRBJ2-1, with D perhaps TRBD1 (5 bases). The germline V gene encodes CDR1 SGHRS and CDR2 YFSETQ. V was cut by 1 base and J by 7 bases, with 15 bases left in between. The CDR3 is made up of 15 amino acids. CDR3 DNA sequence: TGCGCCAGCAGCTTGATTGACAGCGTCGGTAATGAGCAGTTCTTC. As protein: CASSLIDSVGNEQFF.

The V gene is TRBV5-5, the J gene TRBJ2-7, with 7 bases fitting TRBD1. The CDR3 has 14 residues. Germline V gene data show CDR1 as SGHKS and CDR2 as YYEKEE (reference sequence). V lost 2 bases, J lost 3 bases, and 5 bases stayed unmatched. The CDR3 region is CASSFSGGDYEQYF. CDR3 DNA sequence: TGTGCCAGCAGCTTTTCAGGGGGTGACTACGAGCAGTACTTC.

The rearrangement joins TRBV28 to TRBJ2-3; 8 bases match TRBD2. CDR3 length: 18 amino acids. Unmatched junction bases numbered 15, after V lost 3 bases and J lost 4 bases. Germline V gene lookup returns CDR1 MDHEN and CDR2 SYDVKM. CDR3 amino acids: CASSFRRVLAGLSDTQYF. CDR3 DNA: TGTGCCAGCAGTTTTCGTCGGGTCTTAGCGGGGTTATCAGATACGCAGTATTTT.

This clone was observed a single time. V is TRBV6-5 and J is TRBJ1-4; 8 positions agree with TRBD1. Germline lookup yields CDR1 MNHEY and CDR2 SVGAGI. This CDR3 contains 14 residues. Trimming cost V 6 bases and J 15 bases; bases outside gene matches: 15. The CDR3 DNA reads as TGTGCCAGCAGGAACGGGGACAGGTCCACAAGATTGTTTTTT. Amino acid sequence: CASRNGDRSTRLFF.

This chain uses TRBV27 with TRBJ2-5; possibly TRBD2 for D (6 bases). Trimming took off 2 bases at V and 5 bases at J, with 12 bases between the two ends. The CDR3 consists of 14 residues. Germline CDR1 and CDR2: MNHEY and SMNVEV (reference sequence). In nucleotides, the CDR3 is TGTGCCAGCAGTTTAGCAGGGACTCGGGAGACCCAGTACTTC. Translated: CASSLAGTRETQYF.

Concerning this clone: A far larger clone differs by one base, so this is likely a read error. The chain uses TRBV7-6 and TRBJ2-3; TRBD2 agrees at 9 bases. The germline V gene has CDR1 SGHVS and CDR2 FNYEAQ. The CDR3 sequence is 15 residues long. Trimming took 0 bases from V and 9 from J; bases not matched to a gene: 7. In DNA, the CDR3 is TGTGCCAGCAGCTTAGCGGGCGGGGGGGGAGAGACGCAGTATTTT. It is translated as CASSLAGGGGETQYF.

This chain joins TRBV6-5 and TRBJ2-5, with 7 bases that match TRBD2. The CDR3 has 13 amino acids. The V gene end was trimmed by 4 bases and the J gene end by 7 bases; junction bases not matched to a gene: 6. Germline V gene lookup returns CDR1 MNHEY and CDR2 SVGAGI. The CDR3 DNA is TGTGCCAGCAGTTCAGCAGGGAGGGTGACCCAGTACTTC. Translating it yields CASSSAGRVTQYF.

This chain connects TRBV28 to TRBJ2-5; D is possibly TRBD1 (6 bases). Germline V gene lookup returns CDR1 MDHEN and CDR2 SYDVKM. V was shortened by 2 bases and J by 6 bases, with 13 bases between the two germline ends. The CDR3 spans 14 residues. In DNA form, the CDR3 reads TGTGCCAGCAGTTTACCCACGGACAGACAGACCCAGTACTTC. It encodes CASSLPTDRQTQYF.

V usage is TRBV18 and J usage is TRBJ2-3; 13 nucleotides match TRBD2. The V segment lost 5 bases and the J segment 3 bases; nucleotides outside the gene matches: 2. The CDR3 loop spans 15 amino acids. The germline CDR1 and CDR2 sequences are KGHSH and LQKENI. CDR3 in DNA: TGTGCCAGCTCATCGACTAGCGGGGGGACAGATACGCAGTATTTT. Translation: CASSSTSGGTDTQYF.

This chain links TRBV28 with TRBJ2-1; D is unresolved. Trimming took off 4 bases at V and 6 bases at J, with 10 bases between the two ends. The CDR3 is 13 residues long. From germline, CDR1 is MDHEN and CDR2 SYDVKM. CDR3 nucleotide sequence: TGTGCCAGCAGTTCCCCAGTCCCCAATGAGCAGTTCTTC. Translation gives CASSSPVPNEQFF.

The chain uses TRBV7-9 and TRBJ1-1, with D perhaps TRBD1 (5 bases). The CDR3 totals 15 residues. Germline loops: CDR1 SEHNR, CDR2 FQNEAQ (reference sequence). Trimming cost V 3 bases and J 4 bases, with 15 bases left between them. In DNA form, the CDR3 reads TGTGCCAGCAGCTTCTCGACAGTAGCATCCACTGAAGCTTTCTTT. Its translation: CASSFSTVASTEAFF.